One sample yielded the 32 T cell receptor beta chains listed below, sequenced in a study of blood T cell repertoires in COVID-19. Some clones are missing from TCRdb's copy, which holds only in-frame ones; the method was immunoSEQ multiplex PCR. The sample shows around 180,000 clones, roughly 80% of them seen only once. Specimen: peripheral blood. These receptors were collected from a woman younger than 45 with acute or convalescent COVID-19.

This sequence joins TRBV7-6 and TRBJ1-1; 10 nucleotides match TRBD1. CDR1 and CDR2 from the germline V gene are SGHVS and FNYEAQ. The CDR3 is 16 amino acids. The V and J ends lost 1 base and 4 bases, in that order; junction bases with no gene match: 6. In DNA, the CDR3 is TGTGCCAGCAGCTTAGGGACCGACAGGGGGCTCACTGAAGCTTTCTTT. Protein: CASSLGTDRGLTEAFF. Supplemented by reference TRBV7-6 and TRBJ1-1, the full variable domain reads GAGVSQSPRYKVTKRGQDVALRCDPISGHVSLYWYRQALGQGPEFLTYFNYEAQQDKSGLPNDRFSAERPEGSISTLTIQRTEQRDSAMYRCASSLGTDRGLTEAFFGQGTRLTVV.

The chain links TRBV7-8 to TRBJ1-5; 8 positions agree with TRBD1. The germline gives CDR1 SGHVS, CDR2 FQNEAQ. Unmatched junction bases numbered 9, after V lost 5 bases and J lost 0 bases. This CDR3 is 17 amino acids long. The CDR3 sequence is CASSRTGHVNSNQPQHF. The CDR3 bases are TGTGCCAGCAGCCGGACAGGGCATGTAAATAGCAATCAGCCCCAGCATTTT.

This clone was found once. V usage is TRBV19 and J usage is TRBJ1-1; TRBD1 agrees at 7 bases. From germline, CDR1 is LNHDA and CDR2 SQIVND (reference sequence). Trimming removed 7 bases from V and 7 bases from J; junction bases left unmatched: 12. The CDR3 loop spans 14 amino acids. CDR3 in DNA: TGTGCCAGTAACCCTACAGGGGTAACGGTTGAAGCTTTCTTT. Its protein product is CASNPTGVTVEAFF. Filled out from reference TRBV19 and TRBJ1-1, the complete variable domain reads DGGITQSPKYLFRKEGQNVTLSCEQNLNHDAMYWYRQDPGQGLRLIYYSQIVNDFQKGDIAEGYSVSREKKESFPLTVTSAQKNPTAFYLCASNPTGVTVEAFFGQGTRLTVV.

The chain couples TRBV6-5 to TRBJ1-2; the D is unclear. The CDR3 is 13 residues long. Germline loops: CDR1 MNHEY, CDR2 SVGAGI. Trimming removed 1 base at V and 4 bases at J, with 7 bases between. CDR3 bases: TGTGCCAGCAGTTACTACCAGGCCTATGGCTACACCTTC. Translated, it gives CASSYYQAYGYTF.

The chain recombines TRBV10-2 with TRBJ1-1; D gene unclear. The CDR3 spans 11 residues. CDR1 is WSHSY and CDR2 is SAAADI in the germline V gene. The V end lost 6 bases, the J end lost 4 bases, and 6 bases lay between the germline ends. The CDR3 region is CASRTSTEAFF. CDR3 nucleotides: TGCGCCAGCAGAACGAGCACTGAAGCTTTCTTT.

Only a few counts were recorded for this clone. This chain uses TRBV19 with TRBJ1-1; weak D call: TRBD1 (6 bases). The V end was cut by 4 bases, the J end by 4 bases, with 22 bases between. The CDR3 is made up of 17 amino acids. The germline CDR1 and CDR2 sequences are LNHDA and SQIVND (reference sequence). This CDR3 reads CASSKTSTGPLSTEAFF. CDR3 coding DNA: TGTGCCAGTAGTAAAACCTCGACAGGTCCCCTAAGCACTGAAGCTTTCTTT.

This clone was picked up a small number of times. CDR3 residues: CASSSRGTYDSPLHF. Here the CDR3 DNA reads TGTGCCAGTAGTAGCAGGGGGACATATGATTCACCCCTCCACTTT. This chain links TRBV19 with TRBJ1-6; the match to TRBD1 covers 7 bases. Germline V gene lookup returns CDR1 LNHDA and CDR2 SQIVND (reference sequence). V shed 4 bases, J shed 8 bases, and the junction held 8 bases outside the gene matches. The CDR3 totals 15 residues.

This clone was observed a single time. The CDR3 sequence: CASSYWSGTEAFF. The CDR3 DNA sequence: TGTGCCAGCAGTTATTGGTCGGGCACTGAAGCTTTCTTT. The chain has TRBV27 and TRBJ1-1; D ambiguous. The V and J ends lost 4 bases and 4 bases respectively, with 10 bases between them. The CDR3 spans 13 residues. Germline CDR1 is MNHEY and CDR2 is SMNVEV (reference sequence).

The CDR3 sequence is CASSLASGTEQYF. The DNA of the CDR3 is TGTGCCAGTAGTTTGGCTAGCGGGACCGAGCAGTACTTC. The rearrangement links TRBV19 to TRBJ2-7; 9 nucleotides match TRBD2. The CDR3 sequence is 13 residues long. The germline gives CDR1 LNHDA, CDR2 SQIVND (reference sequence). With 5 bases clipped from V and 6 bases from J, the junction kept 5 bases outside the gene matches.

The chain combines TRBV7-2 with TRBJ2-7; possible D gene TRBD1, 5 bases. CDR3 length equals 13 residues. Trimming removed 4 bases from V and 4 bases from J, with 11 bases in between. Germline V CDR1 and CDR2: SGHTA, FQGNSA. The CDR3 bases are TGTGCCAGCAGCTCTAACCAGGGTTACGAGCAGTACTTC. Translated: CASSSNQGYEQYF. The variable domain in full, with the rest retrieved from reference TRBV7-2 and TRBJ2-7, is GAGVSQSPSNKVTEKGKDVELRCDPISGHTALYWYRQSLGQGLEFLIYFQGNSAPDKSGLPSDRFSAERTGGSVSTLTIQRTQQEDSAVYLCASSSNQGYEQYFGPGTRLTVT.

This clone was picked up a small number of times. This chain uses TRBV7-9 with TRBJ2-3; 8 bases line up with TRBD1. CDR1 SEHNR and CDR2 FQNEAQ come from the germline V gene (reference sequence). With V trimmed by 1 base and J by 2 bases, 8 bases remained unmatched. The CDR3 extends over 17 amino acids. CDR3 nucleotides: TGTGCCAGCAGCTTAGGTATGCAGGGGGCTTTCACAGATACGCAGTATTTT. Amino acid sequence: CASSLGMQGAFTDTQYF.

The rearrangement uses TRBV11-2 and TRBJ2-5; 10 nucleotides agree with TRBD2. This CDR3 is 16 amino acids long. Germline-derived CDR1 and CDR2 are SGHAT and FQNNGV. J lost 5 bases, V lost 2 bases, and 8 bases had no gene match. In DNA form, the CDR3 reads TGTGCCAGCAGCTTACTCTCTAGCGGGAGAAGGGAGACCCAGTACTTC. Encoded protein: CASSLLSSGRRETQYF. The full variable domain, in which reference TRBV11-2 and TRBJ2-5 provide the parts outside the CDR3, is EAGVAQSPRYKIIEKRQSVAFWCNPISGHATLYWYQQILGQGPKLLIQFQNNGVVDDSQLPKDRFSAERLKGVDSTLKIQPAKLEDSAVYLCASSLLSSGRRETQYFGPGTRLLVL.

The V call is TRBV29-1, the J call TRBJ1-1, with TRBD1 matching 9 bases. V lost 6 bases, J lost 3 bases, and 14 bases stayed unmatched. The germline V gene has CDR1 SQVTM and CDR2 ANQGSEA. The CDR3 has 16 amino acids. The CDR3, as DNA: TGCAGCGTAACCTCCGGGACAGGGAGAAGGGACACTGAAGCTTTCTTT. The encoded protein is CSVTSGTGRRDTEAFF.

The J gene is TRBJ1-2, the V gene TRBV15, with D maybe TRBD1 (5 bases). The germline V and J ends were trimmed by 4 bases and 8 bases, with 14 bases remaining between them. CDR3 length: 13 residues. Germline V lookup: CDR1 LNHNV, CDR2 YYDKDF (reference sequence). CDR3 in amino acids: CATSNGGLEGYTF. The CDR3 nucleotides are TGTGCCACCAGCAACGGGGGATTGGAGGGCTACACCTTC.

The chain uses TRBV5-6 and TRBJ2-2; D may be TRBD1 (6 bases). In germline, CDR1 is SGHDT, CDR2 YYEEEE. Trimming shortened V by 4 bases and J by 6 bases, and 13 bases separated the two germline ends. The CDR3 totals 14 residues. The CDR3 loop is CASSGPNRAGELFF. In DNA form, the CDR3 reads TGTGCCAGCAGCGGGCCGAACAGGGCCGGGGAGCTGTTTTTT.

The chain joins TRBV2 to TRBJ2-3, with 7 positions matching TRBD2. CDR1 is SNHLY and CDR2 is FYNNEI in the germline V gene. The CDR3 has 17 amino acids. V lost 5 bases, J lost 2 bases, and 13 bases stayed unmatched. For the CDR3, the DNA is TGTGCCAGCAGTCCTAGCTCTCCGGGACTATTCACAGATACGCAGTATTTT. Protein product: CASSPSSPGLFTDTQYF. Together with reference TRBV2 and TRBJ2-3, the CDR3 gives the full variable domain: EPEVTQTPSHQVTQMGQEVILRCVPISNHLYFYWYRQILGQKVEFLVSFYNNEISEKSEIFDDQFSVERPDGSNFTLKIRSTKLEDSAMYFCASSPSSPGLFTDTQYFGPGTRLTVL.

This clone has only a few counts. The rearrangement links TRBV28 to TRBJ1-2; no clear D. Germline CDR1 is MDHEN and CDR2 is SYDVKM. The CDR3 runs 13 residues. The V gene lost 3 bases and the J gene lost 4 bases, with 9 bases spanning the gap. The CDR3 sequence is CASSLRFGYGYTF. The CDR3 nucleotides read TGTGCCAGCAGTTTGAGGTTTGGCTATGGCTACACCTTC.

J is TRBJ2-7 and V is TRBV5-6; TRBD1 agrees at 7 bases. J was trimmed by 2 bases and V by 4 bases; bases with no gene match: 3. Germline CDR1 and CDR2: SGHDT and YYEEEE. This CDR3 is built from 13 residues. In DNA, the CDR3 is TGTGCCAGCAGCCGACAGGGAGCCTACGAGCAGTACTTC. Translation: CASSRQGAYEQYF.

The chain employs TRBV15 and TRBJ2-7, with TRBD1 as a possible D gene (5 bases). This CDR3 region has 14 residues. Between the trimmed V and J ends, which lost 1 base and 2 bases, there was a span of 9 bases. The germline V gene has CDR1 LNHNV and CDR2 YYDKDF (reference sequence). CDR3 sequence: CATSRVGETYEQYF. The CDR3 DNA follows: TGTGCCACCAGCAGAGTAGGGGAAACCTACGAGCAGTACTTC.

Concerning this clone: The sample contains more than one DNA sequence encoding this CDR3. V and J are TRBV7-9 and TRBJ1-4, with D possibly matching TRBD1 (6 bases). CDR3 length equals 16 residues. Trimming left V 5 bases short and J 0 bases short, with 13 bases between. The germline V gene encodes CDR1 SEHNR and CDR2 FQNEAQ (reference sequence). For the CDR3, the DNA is TGTGCCAGCAGCCCGGGACATGCCGCAACTAATGAAAAACTGTTTTTT. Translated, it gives CASSPGHAATNEKLFF.

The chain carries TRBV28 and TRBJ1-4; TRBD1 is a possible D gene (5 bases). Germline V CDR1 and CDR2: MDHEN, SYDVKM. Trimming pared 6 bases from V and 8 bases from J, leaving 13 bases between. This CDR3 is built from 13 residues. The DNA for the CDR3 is TGTGCCAGCAGAACCAGGGTACGAGAAAAACTGTTTTTT. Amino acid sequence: CASRTRVREKLFF.

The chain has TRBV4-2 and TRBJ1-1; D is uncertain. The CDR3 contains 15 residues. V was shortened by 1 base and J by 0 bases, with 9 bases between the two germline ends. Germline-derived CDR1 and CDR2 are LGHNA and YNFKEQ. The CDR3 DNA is TGTGCCAGCAGCCAAGTGGGCGTACTGAACACTGAAGCTTTCTTT. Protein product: CASSQVGVLNTEAFF.

The CDR3 nucleotides read TGTGCCAGCACCCCTAGCGGGAGTACCAATGAGCAGTTCTTC. Translated: CASTPSGSTNEQFF. The chain combines TRBV27 with TRBJ2-1, with TRBD2 matching 10 bases. The CDR3 runs to 14 residues. Germline CDR1 and CDR2: MNHEY and SMNVEV (reference sequence). J was trimmed by 6 bases and V by 7 bases; bases with no gene match: 6.

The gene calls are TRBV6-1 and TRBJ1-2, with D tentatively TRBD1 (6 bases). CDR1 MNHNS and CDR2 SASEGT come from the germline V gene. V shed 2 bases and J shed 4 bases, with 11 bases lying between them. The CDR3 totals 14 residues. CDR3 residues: CASSEMKGGYGYTF. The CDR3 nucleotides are TGTGCCAGCAGTGAAATGAAAGGGGGCTATGGCTACACCTTC.

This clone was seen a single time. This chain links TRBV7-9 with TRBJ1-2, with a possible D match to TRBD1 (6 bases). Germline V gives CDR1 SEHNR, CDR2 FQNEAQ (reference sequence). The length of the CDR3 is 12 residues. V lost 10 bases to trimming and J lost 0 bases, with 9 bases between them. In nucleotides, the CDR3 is TGTGCCATCTCAGGGGCTAACTATGGCTACACCTTC. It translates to CAISGANYGYTF.

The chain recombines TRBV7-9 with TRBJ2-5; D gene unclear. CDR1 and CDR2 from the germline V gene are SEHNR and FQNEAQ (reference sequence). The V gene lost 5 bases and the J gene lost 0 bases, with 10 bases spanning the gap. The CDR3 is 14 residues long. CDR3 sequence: CASSPVMYQETQYF. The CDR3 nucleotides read TGTGCCAGCAGCCCAGTGATGTACCAAGAGACCCAGTACTTC.

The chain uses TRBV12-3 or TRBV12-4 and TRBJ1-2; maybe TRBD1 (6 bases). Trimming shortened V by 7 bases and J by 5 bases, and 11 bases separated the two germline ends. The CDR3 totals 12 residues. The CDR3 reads CASTMTGYGYTF. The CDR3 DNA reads TGTGCCAGCACCATGACAGGATATGGCTACACCTTC.

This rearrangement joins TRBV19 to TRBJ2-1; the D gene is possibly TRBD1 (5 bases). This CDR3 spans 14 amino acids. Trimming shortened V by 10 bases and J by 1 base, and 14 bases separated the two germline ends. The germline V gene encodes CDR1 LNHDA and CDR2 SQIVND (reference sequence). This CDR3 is CATTNRLSYNEQFF. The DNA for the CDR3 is TGTGCCACCACCAACAGGTTGTCCTACAATGAGCAGTTCTTC.

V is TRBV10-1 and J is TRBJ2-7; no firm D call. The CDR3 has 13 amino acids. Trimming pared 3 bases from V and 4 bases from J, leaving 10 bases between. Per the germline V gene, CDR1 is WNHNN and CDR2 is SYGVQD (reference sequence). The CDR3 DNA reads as TGCGCCAGCAGTGACCCAACAGATTACGAGCAGTACTTC. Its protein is CASSDPTDYEQYF.

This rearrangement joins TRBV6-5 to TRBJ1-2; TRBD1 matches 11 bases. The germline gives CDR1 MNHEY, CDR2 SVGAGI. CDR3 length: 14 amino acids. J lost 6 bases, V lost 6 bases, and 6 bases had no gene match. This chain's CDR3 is CASRRTGGDDGYTF. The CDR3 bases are TGTGCCAGCAGGCGGACAGGGGGCGACGATGGCTACACCTTC.

The CDR3 DNA follows: TGTGCCAGCAGTCCAAACCCCGGGACAGAAGAGACCCAGTACTTC. It encodes CASSPNPGTEETQYF. The chain has TRBV7-2 and TRBJ2-5; 7 positions match TRBD1. Germline CDR1 SGHTA, CDR2 FQGNSA. CDR3 size: 15 residues. The junction had 10 bases not matched to a gene; V was cut back by 6 bases and J by 3 bases.

The CDR3 protein is CASSHSLSSGNTIYF. The CDR3 nucleotides are TGTGCCAGCTCACACAGTCTCAGCTCTGGAAACACCATATATTTT. The rearrangement joins TRBV18 to TRBJ1-3; D not resolved. This CDR3 region has 15 residues. Germline V gene lookup returns CDR1 KGHSH and CDR2 LQKENI. V lost 4 bases, J lost 0 bases, and 10 bases lay in between.